Below, 8 T cell receptor beta chains from the same sample are listed, as sequenced in a study of blood T cell repertoires in COVID-19 (dated by TCRdb to about 2020). The library was generated by the immunoSEQ multiplex PCR assay. This immuneACCESS table, as held by TCRdb, lists in-frame sequences with V and J called but not all clones. Of the missing ones, under half trace to an unresolved V gene in checked studies; the others have no known cause. The sample table holds roughly 220,000 clones, of which approximately 86% were seen once. The ten largest clones capture roughly 3% of the sample. Input material: peripheral blood. The source of these receptors is a man aged 55 to 69 with acute or convalescent COVID-19.

Details on this clone: An end of the junction does not agree with germline; a read error may underlie this. The chain carries TRBV6-6 and TRBJ1-5; 9 bases are shared with TRBD1. From germline, CDR1 is MNHNY and CDR2 SVGAGI (reference sequence). The CDR3 spans 12 residues. CDR3 DNA: TGTGCCAGCAGTCAGGACAGGGGCCGTGGGGATTTT. The encoded protein is CASSQDRGRGDF.

This chain uses TRBV14 with TRBJ2-7; 12 positions match TRBD1. The J segment lost 7 bases and the V segment lost 3 bases, leaving 10 bases of the junction unmatched. Per germline, CDR1 SGHDN and CDR2 FVKESK. This CDR3 is 16 amino acids long. This chain's CDR3 is CASSHVWDRGPWEQYF. The DNA for the CDR3 is TGTGCCAGCAGCCACGTCTGGGACAGGGGGCCGTGGGAGCAGTACTTC.

Of note for this clone: One end of the junction varies from germline; a read error may be responsible. The rearrangement uses TRBV5-4 and TRBJ1-4; D gene unclear. Germline CDR1 and CDR2: SGHNT and YYREEE (reference sequence). The CDR3 is 15 residues long. As DNA, the CDR3 is TGTGCCAGCAGCTTGTCCCCAACCCCTAAAGAAAAACTGTTTTTT. Translating gives CASSLSPTPKEKLFF. The whole variable domain, filled in from reference TRBV5-4 and TRBJ1-4, reads ETGVTQSPTHLIKTRGQQVTLRCSSQSGHNTVSWYQQALGQGPQFIFQYYREEENGRGNFPPRFSGLQFPNYSSELNVNALELDDSALYLCASSLSPTPKEKLFFGSGTQLSVL.

V gene TRBV19 combines with J gene TRBJ1-1, with a possible D match to TRBD1 (5 bases). V lost 4 bases, J lost 7 bases, and 19 bases lay in between. The germline V gene encodes CDR1 LNHDA and CDR2 SQIVND (reference sequence). The CDR3 consists of 15 residues. The CDR3 sequence is CASSTQQGQTDEAFF. In nucleotides, the CDR3 is TGTGCCAGTAGTACACAACAAGGACAAACGGATGAAGCTTTCTTT.

This clone was seen once. The same CDR3 can be traced to other DNA sequences in this sample. The chain links TRBV7-3 to TRBJ2-1; unclear D gene. V was trimmed by 5 bases and J by 6 bases, leaving 11 bases between them. The CDR3 extends over 13 amino acids. CDR1 and CDR2 (germline): SGHTA, FQGTGA. CDR3 protein: CASSPPGGNEQFF. The CDR3 DNA is TGTGCCAGCAGCCCGCCCGGCGGCAATGAGCAGTTCTTC.

The V and J genes are TRBV9 and TRBJ1-6; the D is unclear. This CDR3 spans 17 amino acids. Germline lookup yields CDR1 SGDLS and CDR2 YYNGEE. V lost 4 bases and J lost 0, with 14 bases in between. CDR3 DNA: TGTGCCAGCAGCCCCAGCTATGGGAGCTCCTATAATTCACCCCTCCACTTT. Residues: CASSPSYGSSYNSPLHF.

The V call is TRBV2, the J call TRBJ2-7, with TRBD2 matching over 7 bases. Germline-derived CDR1 and CDR2 are SNHLY and FYNNEI. With 7 bases clipped from V and 4 bases from J, the junction kept 10 bases outside the gene matches. This CDR3 is 14 amino acids long. CDR3 protein: CASNLQWGGYEQYF. The CDR3, as DNA: TGTGCCAGCAACCTCCAATGGGGGGGATACGAGCAGTACTTC.

The chain links TRBV4-1 to TRBJ2-5, with TRBD1 matching over 11 bases. After removal of 5 bases from V and 5 bases from J, the junction contained 7 bases not matched to a gene. The germline V gene encodes CDR1 MGHRA and CDR2 YSYEKL. The CDR3 has 15 amino acids. The CDR3 region is CASSVRTGGDETQYF. CDR3 sequence (DNA): TGCGCCAGCAGCGTACGGACAGGGGGCGATGAGACCCAGTACTTC.